The source of this TCR beta chain is a study of somatic mutations in cytotoxic T cells in rheumatoid arthritis. This clone was seen only a few times. No antigen is known for it. This table comes from immunoSEQ multiplex PCR, and its TCRdb copy is limited to in-frame clones, with some not included. The sample lists 18,000 or so clones, more than 60% occurring once. Study-level results: No antigen targets were known for the expanded CD8+ clones.

Germline V gene lookup returns CDR1 MGHRA and CDR2 YSYEKL. This CDR3 is 14 amino acids long. V lost 1 base and J lost 5, with 11 bases in between. The sequence was collected from a woman aged 55-70 years in good health. The sample was CD8+ T cells sorted from blood. The rearrangement joins TRBV4-1 to TRBJ1-1, with no clear D. The CDR3, as DNA: TGCGCCAGCAGCCAAGGCATGGGAGGGACTGAAGCTTTCTTT. This encodes CASSQGMGGTEAFF.